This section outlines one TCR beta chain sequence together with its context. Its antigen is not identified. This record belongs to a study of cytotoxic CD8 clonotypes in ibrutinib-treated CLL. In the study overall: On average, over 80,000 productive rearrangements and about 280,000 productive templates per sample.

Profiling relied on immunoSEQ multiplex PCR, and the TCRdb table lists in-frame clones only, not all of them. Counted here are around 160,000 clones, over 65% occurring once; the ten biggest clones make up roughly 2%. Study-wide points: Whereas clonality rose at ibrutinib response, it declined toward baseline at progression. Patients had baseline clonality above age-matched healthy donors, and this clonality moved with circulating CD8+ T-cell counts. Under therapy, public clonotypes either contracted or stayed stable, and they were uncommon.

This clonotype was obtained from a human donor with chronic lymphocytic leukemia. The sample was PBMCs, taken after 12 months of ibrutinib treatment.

The CDR3 sequence: CASSLRGGALYEQYF. In DNA, the CDR3 is TGTGCCAGCAGTCTAAGAGGGGGGGCGTTGTACGAGCAGTACTTC. The rearrangement uses TRBV27 and TRBJ2-7; the D gene is possibly TRBD2 (7 bases). V was trimmed by 5 bases and J by 4 bases, leaving 18 bases between them. Germline V gives CDR1 MNHEY, CDR2 SMNVEV (reference sequence). CDR3 size: 15 residues.